This is a list of T cell receptor beta chains from one sample in a study of shared clonotypes between healthy human individuals. Profiling relied on immunoSEQ multiplex PCR, and the TCRdb table lists in-frame clones only, not all of them. The repertoire holds a few million clones, over 85% seen once, with roughly 0.36% in the top ten. The source material was naive CD4+ T cells from PBMCs. The receptors shown here come from a man aged 18 to 29 in good health. Some clones in this sample may be carry-over from other donors' samples. Each CDR3 is given with its conserved first and last residue. A D gene is named only where the DNA matches it firmly. Only some rows state a clone size, as once, few, many or a class for expanded clones.

d_gene	v_gene	abundance	j_gene	CDR3nt	CDR3aa
-	TRBV28	-	TRBJ1-4	TGTGCCCTCTCGACCGAAAAACTGTTTTTT	CALSTEKLFF
TRBD1	TRBV9	-	TRBJ1-3	TGTGCCAGCAGCGTAGAGGGACAGTTTAGAAACACCATATATTTT	CASSVEGQFRNTIYF
-	TRBV18	-	TRBJ2-1	TGTGCCAGCTCACTCCGGGACTCTCCTTACAATGAGCAGTTCTTC	CASSLRDSPYNEQFF
-	TRBV30	once	TRBJ2-5	TGTGCCTGGAGTCTGGGCGCACGGACCCAGTACTTC	CAWSLGARTQYF
TRBD2	TRBV7-9	-	TRBJ2-3	TGTGCCAGCAGCTTAGGATTGAGCCGCGGGGGAACAGATACGCAGTATTTT	CASSLGLSRGGTDTQYF
-	TRBV25-1	-	TRBJ1-1	TGTGCCAGCAGTGACCCCAAGGACGGGAACACTGAAGCTTTCTTT	CASSDPKDGNTEAFF
-	TRBV7-9	-	TRBJ1-1	TGTGCCAGCAGCTTAGGATTGGCAGGGAGCGCTGAAGCTTTCTTT	CASSLGLAGSAEAFF
TRBD1	TRBV5-1	once	TRBJ2-7	TGCGCCAGCAGCTTCCGGGACAGTTTCTACGAGCAGTACTTC	CASSFRDSFYEQYF
-	TRBV11-3	-	TRBJ2-7	TGTGCCAGCAGCTTAGGACTAGACTACGAGCAGTACTTC	CASSLGLDYEQYF
-	TRBV6-5	-	TRBJ2-7	TGTGCCAGCAGCTTTTGGGGGCCACTGGGGTACGAGCAGTACTTC	CASSFWGPLGYEQYF
-	TRBV5-4	-	TRBJ2-6	TGTGCCAGCAGCTTGGGTGGGAAAGCTGGGGCCAACGTCCTGACTTTC	CASSLGGKAGANVLTF
-	TRBV30	-	TRBJ2-2	TGTGCCTGGAGTGGCGTCGACAGAGCCGGGGAGCTGTTTTTT	CAWSGVDRAGELFF
-	TRBV7-3	-	TRBJ2-3	TGTGCCAGCAGCTTTTCCGGGACGCCAGCAGATACGCAGTATTTT	CASSFSGTPADTQYF
TRBD1	TRBV11-2	-	TRBJ2-5	TGTGCCAGCAGATATAAGCAGGGGGTGGAGACCCAGTACTTC	CASRYKQGVETQYF
TRBD2	TRBV27	-	TRBJ2-7	TGTGCCAGCAGTTTAGCGGGAGGCTACGAGCAGTACTTC	CASSLAGGYEQYF
TRBD2	TRBV14	-	TRBJ2-7	TGTGCCAGCAGCCAGGGCCTCCTGACTAGCGGGTACGAGCAGTACTTC	CASSQGLLTSGYEQYF
-	TRBV5-1	-	TRBJ1-2	TGCGCCAGCAGCTTGTTAGGGGTCTATGGCTACACCTTC	CASSLLGVYGYTF
-	TRBV6-5	-	TRBJ1-3	TGTGCCAGCAGTTACTCTCGAAACACCATATATTTT	CASSYSRNTIYF
-	TRBV30	-	TRBJ1-3	TGTGCCTGGAGGTTTAATTTACGAGCCGGAAACACCATATATTTT	CAWRFNLRAGNTIYF
-	TRBV7-8	-	TRBJ2-7	TGTGCCAGCAGCTCCAGGCATTCCTACGAGCAGTACTTC	CASSSRHSYEQYF
TRBD2	TRBV28	-	TRBJ2-3	TGTGCCAGCAGCCTAGCGGGAGGGACGAGGGGGGATACGCAGTATTTT	CASSLAGGTRGDTQYF
-	TRBV18	-	TRBJ1-1	TGTGCCAGCTCTCGCAAGAGTGACAGGCTTAACACTGAAGCTTTCTTT	CASSRKSDRLNTEAFF
-	TRBV11-1	-	TRBJ1-1	TGTGCCAGCAGCTTATCAGTCCCCGGGGGCACTGAAGCTTTCTTT	CASSLSVPGGTEAFF
-	TRBV7-8	-	TRBJ2-2	TGTGCATCGGGACCTAACGCCGGGGAGCTGTTTTTT	CASGPNAGELFF
-	TRBV2	-	TRBJ1-5	TGTGCCAGCCTCAGGGACGCTAATCAGCCCCAGCATTTT	CASLRDANQPQHF
-	TRBV6-5	-	TRBJ1-2	TGTGCCAGCAGCTCCTATAACTATGGCTACACCTTC	CASSSYNYGYTF
-	TRBV13	-	TRBJ1-4	TGTGCCAGCAGCTCACGATTACAAAAACGGGGGGTGGCTAATGAAAAACTGTTTTTT	CASSSRLQKRGVANEKLFF
TRBD2	TRBV7-2	-	TRBJ2-7	TGTGCCAGCAGCTTAGCGGGGACTAGGGCCGTGCAGTACTTC	CASSLAGTRAVQYF
TRBD1	TRBV6-6	once	TRBJ2-7	TGTGCCAGCAGTTACGGGACAGGGTTCTACGAGCAGTACTTC	CASSYGTGFYEQYF
-	TRBV7-8	-	TRBJ1-4	TGTGCCAGCAGCGAGGTTACAGGCGCCACTAATGAAAAACTGTTTTTT	CASSEVTGATNEKLFF
-	TRBV11-2	-	TRBJ1-4	TGTGCCAGCAGCCATCAGGGAGCTAATGAAAAACTGTTTTTT	CASSHQGANEKLFF
-	TRBV28	-	TRBJ2-3	TGTGCCAGCAGGACCGGGGGACCAGATACGCAGTATTTT	CASRTGGPDTQYF
-	TRBV7-2	-	TRBJ2-3	TGTGCCAGCAGCCCCATCAGAAGCACAGATACGCAGTATTTT	CASSPIRSTDTQYF
-	TRBV6-6	-	TRBJ2-7	TGTGCCAGCAGTTATTGGGGGCCGTCCTACGAGCAGTACTTC	CASSYWGPSYEQYF
-	TRBV11-2	-	TRBJ2-7	TGTGCCAGCAGCAAACTTGGCGGGGCCTGGGAGCAGTACTTC	CASSKLGGAWEQYF
-	TRBV28	-	TRBJ2-2	TGTGCCAGCAGTTCTCCAAACACCGGGGAGCTGTTTTTT	CASSSPNTGELFF
TRBD1	TRBV18	-	TRBJ1-5	TGTGCCAGCTCACCGCAGGACAGGGGTCAGCCCCAGCATTTT	CASSPQDRGQPQHF
-	TRBV5-1	-	TRBJ2-1	TGCGCCAGCAGCTTGGGACCTAGAAGCGCCTACAATGAGCAGTTCTTC	CASSLGPRSAYNEQFF
-	TRBV23-1	few	TRBJ2-3	TGCGCCAGCACTGAAATCTCCATCTGGGATACGCAGTATTTT	CASTEISIWDTQYF
TRBD1	TRBV2	-	TRBJ2-5	TGTGCCAGCGATAGGGGGCCCCAAGAGACCCAGTACTTC	CASDRGPQETQYF
-	TRBV1	-	TRBJ1-5	TGCACCAGCAGCGAAGAGCCCCCCCGCGGACAGGGGACCAACTATAGCAATCAGCCCCAGCATTTT	CTSSEEPPRGQGTNYSNQPQHF
TRBD1	TRBV6-1	once	TRBJ2-7	TGTGCCAGCAGTGAGAGAGACAGGGGTCGGTACGAGCAGTACTTC	CASSERDRGRYEQYF
TRBD1	TRBV11-2	-	TRBJ2-7	TGTGCCAGCAGCTTAGATCTTACTGGCGGACAGGCAGGCGACGAGCAGTACTTC	CASSLDLTGGQAGDEQYF
-	TRBV18	-	TRBJ1-1	TGTGCCAGCTCACCACCAGGAGGGGGGAACACTGAAGCTTTCTTT	CASSPPGGGNTEAFF
-	TRBV19	-	TRBJ1-1	TGTGCCAGTAGTATAGGGAAGACGGCTACAGTGAGAGCTTTCTTT	CASSIGKTATVRAFF
TRBD2	TRBV5-1	-	TRBJ2-2	TGCGCCAGCAGCCAGAGCGGGAGAGCATCCCGGGAGCTGTTTTTT	CASSQSGRASRELFF
-	TRBV11-3	-	TRBJ2-5	TGTGCCAGCAGCTTACCAGGGGAAGAGACCCAGTACTTC	CASSLPGEETQYF
-	TRBV28	-	TRBJ2-1	TGTGCCAGCAGTTTGGTGGGTTATGAGCAGTTCTTC	CASSLVGYEQFF
TRBD2	TRBV11-2	-	TRBJ2-7	TGTGCCAGCAGCCATGGACTAGCGGGAGGGGGCAGCTCCTACGAGCAGTACTTC	CASSHGLAGGGSSYEQYF
-	TRBV6-5	-	TRBJ2-1	TGTGCCAGCAGTTACCGCGAGACCAATGAGCAGTTCTTC	CASSYRETNEQFF